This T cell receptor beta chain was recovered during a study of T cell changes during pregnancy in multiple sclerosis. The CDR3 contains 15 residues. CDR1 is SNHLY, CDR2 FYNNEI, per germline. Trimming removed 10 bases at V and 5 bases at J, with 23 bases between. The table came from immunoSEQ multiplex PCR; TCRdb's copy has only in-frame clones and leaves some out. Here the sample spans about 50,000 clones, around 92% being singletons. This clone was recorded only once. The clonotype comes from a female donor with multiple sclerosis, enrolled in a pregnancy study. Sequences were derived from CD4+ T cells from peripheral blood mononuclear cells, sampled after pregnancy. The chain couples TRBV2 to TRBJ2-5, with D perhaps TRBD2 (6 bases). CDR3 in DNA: TGTGCCATGTACTTCGGGACTCTTCAGTGGGAGACCCAGTACTTC. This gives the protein CAMYFGTLQWETQYF.